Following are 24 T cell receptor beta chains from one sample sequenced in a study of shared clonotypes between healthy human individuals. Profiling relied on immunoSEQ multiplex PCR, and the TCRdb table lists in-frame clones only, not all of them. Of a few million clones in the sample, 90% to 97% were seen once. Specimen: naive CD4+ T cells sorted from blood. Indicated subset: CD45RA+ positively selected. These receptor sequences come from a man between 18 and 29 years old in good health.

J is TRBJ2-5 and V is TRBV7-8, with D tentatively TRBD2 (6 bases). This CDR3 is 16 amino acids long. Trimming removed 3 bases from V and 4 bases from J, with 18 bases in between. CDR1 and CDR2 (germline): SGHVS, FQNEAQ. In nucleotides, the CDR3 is TGTGCCAGCAGCTTCCGACTAGTAGGGAACAGAGAGACCCAGTACTTC. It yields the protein CASSFRLVGNRETQYF.

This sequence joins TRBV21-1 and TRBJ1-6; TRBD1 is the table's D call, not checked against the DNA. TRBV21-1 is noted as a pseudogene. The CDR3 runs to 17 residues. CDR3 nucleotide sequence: TGTGCCAGCAGCAAAGCGTCCGGGACAGGGTTCAATTCACCCCTCCACTTT. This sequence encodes CASSKASGTGFNSPLHF.

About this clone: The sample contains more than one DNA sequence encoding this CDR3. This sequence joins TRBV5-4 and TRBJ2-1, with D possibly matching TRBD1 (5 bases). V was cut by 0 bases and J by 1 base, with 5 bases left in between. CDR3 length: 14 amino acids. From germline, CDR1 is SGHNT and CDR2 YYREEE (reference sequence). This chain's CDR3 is CASSLEGSYNEQFF. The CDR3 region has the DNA TGTGCCAGCAGCTTGGAGGGGTCCTACAATGAGCAGTTCTTC.

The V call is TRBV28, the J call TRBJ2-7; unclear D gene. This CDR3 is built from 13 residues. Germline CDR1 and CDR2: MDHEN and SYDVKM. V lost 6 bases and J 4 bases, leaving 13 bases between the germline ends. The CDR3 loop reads CASRDSTAYEQYF. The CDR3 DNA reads TGTGCCAGCAGAGATTCTACAGCTTACGAGCAGTACTTC. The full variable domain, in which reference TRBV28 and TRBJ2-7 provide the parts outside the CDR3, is DVKVTQSSRYLVKRTGEKVFLECVQDMDHENMFWYRQDPGLGLRLIYFSYDVKMKEKGDIPEGYSVSREKKERFSLILESASTNQTSMYLCASRDSTAYEQYFGPGTRLTVT.

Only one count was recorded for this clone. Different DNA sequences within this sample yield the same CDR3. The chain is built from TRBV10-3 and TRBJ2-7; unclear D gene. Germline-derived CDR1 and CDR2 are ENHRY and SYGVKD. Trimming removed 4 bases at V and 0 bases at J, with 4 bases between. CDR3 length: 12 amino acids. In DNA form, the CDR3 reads TGTGCCATCAGTGGGAGCTCCTACGAGCAGTACTTC. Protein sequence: CAISGSSYEQYF.

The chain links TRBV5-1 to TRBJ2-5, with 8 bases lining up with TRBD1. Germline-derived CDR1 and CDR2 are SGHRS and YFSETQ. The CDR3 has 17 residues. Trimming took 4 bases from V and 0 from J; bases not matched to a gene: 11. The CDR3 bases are TGCGCCAGCAGCCCAAGACAGGGGATGAGGTACCAAGAGACCCAGTACTTC. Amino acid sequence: CASSPRQGMRYQETQYF.

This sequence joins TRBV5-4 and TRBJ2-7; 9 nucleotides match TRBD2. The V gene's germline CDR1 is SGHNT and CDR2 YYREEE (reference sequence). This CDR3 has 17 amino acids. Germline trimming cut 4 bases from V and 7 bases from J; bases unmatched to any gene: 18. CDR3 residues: CASSPWSVAGVKGEQYF. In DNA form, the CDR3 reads TGTGCCAGCAGCCCCTGGTCGGTAGCGGGAGTTAAGGGGGAGCAGTACTTC.

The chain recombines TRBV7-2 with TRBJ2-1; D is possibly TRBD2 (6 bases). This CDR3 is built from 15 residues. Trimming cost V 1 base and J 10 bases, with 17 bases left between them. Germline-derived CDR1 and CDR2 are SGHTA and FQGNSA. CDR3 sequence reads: CASSLESGVAGEQFF. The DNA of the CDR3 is TGTGCCAGCAGCTTAGAATCGGGGGTAGCTGGCGAGCAGTTCTTC.

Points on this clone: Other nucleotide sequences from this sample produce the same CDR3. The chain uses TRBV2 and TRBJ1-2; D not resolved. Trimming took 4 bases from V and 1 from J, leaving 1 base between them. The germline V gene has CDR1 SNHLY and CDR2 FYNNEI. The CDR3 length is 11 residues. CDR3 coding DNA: TGTGCCAGCAGTGGTAACTATGGCTACACCTTC. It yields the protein CASSGNYGYTF.

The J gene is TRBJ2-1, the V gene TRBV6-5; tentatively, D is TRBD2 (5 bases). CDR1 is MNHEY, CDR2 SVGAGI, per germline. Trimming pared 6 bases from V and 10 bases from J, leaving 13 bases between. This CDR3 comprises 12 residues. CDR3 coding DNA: TGTGCCAGCAGATCCGCTAGCAGAGAGCAGTTCTTC. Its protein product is CASRSASREQFF.

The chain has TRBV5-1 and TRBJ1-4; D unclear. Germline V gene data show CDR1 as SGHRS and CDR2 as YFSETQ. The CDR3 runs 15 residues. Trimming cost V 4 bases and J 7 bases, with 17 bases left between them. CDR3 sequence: CASSPTTPSGEKLFF. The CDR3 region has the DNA TGCGCCAGCAGCCCGACGACCCCCTCGGGTGAAAAACTGTTTTTT.

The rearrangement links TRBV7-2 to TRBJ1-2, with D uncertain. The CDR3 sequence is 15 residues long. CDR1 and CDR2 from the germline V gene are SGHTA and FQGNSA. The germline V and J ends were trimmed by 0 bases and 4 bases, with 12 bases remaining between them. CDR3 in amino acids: CASSLAVDGLYGYTF. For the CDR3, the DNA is TGTGCCAGCAGCTTAGCTGTCGACGGCCTCTATGGCTACACCTTC.

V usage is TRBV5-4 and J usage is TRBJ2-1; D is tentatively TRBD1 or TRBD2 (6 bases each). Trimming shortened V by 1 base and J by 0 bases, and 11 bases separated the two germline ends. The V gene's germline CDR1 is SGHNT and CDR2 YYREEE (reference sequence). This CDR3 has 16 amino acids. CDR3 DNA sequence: TGTGCCAGCAGCTTGTCGGGGGCGCCCTCCTACAATGAGCAGTTCTTC. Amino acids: CASSLSGAPSYNEQFF.

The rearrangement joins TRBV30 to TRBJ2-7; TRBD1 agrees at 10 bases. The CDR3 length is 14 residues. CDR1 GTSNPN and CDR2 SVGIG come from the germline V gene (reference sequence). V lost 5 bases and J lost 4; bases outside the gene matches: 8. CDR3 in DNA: TGTGCCTGGTGTTACCGGGACAGGGGATACGAGCAGTACTTC. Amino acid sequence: CAWCYRDRGYEQYF.

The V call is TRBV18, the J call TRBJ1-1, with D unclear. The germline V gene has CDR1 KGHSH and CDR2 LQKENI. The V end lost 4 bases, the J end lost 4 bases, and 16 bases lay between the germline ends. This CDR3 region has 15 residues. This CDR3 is CASSRWTMASTEAFF. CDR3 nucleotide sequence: TGTGCCAGCTCACGATGGACCATGGCCTCCACTGAAGCTTTCTTT.

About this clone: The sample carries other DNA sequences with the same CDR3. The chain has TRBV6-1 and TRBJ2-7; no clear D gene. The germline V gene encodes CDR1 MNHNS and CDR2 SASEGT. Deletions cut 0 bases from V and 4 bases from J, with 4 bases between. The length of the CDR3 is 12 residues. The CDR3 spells CASSEAVYEQYF. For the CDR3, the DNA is TGTGCCAGCAGTGAAGCGGTATACGAGCAGTACTTC.

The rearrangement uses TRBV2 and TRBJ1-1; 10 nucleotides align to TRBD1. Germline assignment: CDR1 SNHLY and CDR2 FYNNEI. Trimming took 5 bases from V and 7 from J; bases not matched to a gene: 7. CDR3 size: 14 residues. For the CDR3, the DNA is TGTGCCAGCAGTACTGACAGGGGGCGTAATGAAGCTTTCTTT. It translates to CASSTDRGRNEAFF.

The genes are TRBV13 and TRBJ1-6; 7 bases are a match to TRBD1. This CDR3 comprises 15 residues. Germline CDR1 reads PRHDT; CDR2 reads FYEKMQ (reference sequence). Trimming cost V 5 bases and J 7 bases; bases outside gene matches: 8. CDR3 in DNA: TGTGCCAGCAGCATATCCTCAGGGGGGAATTCACCCCTCCACTTT. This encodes CASSISSGGNSPLHF.

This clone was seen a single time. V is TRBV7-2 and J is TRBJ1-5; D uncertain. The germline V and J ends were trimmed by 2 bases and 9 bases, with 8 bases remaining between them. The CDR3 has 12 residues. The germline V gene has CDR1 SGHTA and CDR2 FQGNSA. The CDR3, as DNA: TGTGCCAGCAGCTTATCGGAGGGGCCCCAGCATTTT. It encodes CASSLSEGPQHF.

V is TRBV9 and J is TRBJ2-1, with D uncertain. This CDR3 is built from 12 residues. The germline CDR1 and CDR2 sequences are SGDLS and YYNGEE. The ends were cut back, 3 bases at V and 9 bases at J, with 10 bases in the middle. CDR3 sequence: CASSADRGEQFF. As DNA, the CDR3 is TGTGCCAGCAGCGCAGATAGAGGTGAGCAGTTCTTC.

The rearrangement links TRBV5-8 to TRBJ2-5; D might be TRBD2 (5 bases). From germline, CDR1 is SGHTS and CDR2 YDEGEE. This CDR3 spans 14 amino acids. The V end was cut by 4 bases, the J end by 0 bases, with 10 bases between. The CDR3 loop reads CASSNWEYQETQYF. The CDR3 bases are TGTGCCAGCAGCAATTGGGAGTACCAAGAGACCCAGTACTTC. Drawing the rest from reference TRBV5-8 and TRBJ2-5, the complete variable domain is EAGVTQSPTHLIKTRGQQATLRCSPISGHTSVYWYQQALGLGLQFLLWYDEGEERNRGNFPPRFSGRQFPNYSSELNVNALELEDSALYLCASSNWEYQETQYFGPGTRLLVL.

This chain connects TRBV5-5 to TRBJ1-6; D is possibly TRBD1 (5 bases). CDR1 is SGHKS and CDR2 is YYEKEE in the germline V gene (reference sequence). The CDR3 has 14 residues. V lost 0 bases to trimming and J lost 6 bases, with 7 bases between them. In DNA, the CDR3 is TGTGCCAGCAGCTTGGGGCAGGGTAATTCACCCCTCCACTTT. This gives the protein CASSLGQGNSPLHF.

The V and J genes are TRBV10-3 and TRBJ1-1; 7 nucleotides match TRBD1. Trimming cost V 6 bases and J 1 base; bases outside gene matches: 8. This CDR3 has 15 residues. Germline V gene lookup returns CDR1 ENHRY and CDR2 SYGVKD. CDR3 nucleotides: TGTGCCATCAGGTTAGACAGGGCGGGGAACACTGAAGCTTTCTTT. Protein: CAIRLDRAGNTEAFF.

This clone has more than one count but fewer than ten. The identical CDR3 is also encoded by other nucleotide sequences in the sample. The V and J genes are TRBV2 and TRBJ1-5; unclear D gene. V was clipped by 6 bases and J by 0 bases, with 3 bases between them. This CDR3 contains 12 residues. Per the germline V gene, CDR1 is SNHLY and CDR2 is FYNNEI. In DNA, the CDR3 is TGTGCCAGCAGGAATAGCAATCAGCCCCAGCATTTT. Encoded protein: CASRNSNQPQHF. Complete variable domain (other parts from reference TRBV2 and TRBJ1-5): EPEVTQTPSHQVTQMGQEVILRCVPISNHLYFYWYRQILGQKVEFLVSFYNNEISEKSEIFDDQFSVERPDGSNFTLKIRSTKLEDSAMYFCASRNSNQPQHFGDGTRLSIL.